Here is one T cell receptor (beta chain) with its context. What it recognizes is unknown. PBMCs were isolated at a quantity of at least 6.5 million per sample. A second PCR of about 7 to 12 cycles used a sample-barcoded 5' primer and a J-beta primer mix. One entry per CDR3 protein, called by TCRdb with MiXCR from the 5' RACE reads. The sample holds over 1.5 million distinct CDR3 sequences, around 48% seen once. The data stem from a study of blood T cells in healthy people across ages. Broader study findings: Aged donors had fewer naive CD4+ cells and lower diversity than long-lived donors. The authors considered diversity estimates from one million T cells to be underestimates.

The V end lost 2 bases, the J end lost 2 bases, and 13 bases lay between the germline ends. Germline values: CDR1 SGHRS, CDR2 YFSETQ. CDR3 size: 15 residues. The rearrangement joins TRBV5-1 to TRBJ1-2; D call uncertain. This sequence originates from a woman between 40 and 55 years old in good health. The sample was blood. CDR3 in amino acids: CASSFGHLENYGYTF. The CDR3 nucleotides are TGCGCCAGCAGCTTCGGCCACCTCGAGAACTATGGCTACACCTTC. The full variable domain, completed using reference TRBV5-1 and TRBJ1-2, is KAGVTQTPRYLIKTRGQQVTLSCSPISGHRSVSWYQQTPGQGLQFLFEYFSETQRNKGNFPGRFSGRQFSNSRSEMNVSTLELGDSALYLCASSFGHLENYGYTFGSGTRLTVV.